This passage covers 16 T cell receptor beta chains from one sample sequenced in a study of blood T cell repertoires in COVID-19 (dated by TCRdb to 2020 to 2022). The receptor library was made with the immunoSEQ multiplex PCR assay. TCRdb obtained this table from immuneACCESS and retained in-frame rearrangements with V and J assigned. These tables miss some clones; where compared with another copy, unresolved V genes account for less than half of the shortfall, and the remainder is unexplained. This sample gives about 180,000 clones in total; around 77% of them show up just once. 6.5% to 7% of the sample belongs to the ten largest clones. Specimen: peripheral blood. The receptors stem from a man aged 70 or older with active or convalescent COVID-19.

The DNA of the CDR3 is TGTGCCAGCAGCGGACTAGCGGGAATCAACACCGGGGAGCTGTTTTTT. This gives the protein CASSGLAGINTGELFF. The rearrangement joins TRBV9 to TRBJ2-2; TRBD2 matches 11 bases. The junction had 3 bases not matched to a gene; V was cut back by 3 bases and J by 2 bases. This CDR3 has 16 residues. Germline values: CDR1 SGDLS, CDR2 YYNGEE.

This clone was detected only a few times. This chain uses TRBV5-5 with TRBJ2-7; 8 bases are shared with TRBD2. V gave up 4 bases and J gave up 6 bases; unmatched junction bases: 12. Germline CDR1 and CDR2: SGHKS and YYEKEE (reference sequence). CDR3 length: 15 residues. The DNA of the CDR3 is TGTGCCAGCAGCCCCCGGGGGGGGCTACCGATCGAGCAGTACTTC. The encoded protein is CASSPRGGLPIEQYF.

This chain links TRBV11-2 with TRBJ2-2, with 9 bases fitting TRBD1. Germline CDR1 is SGHAT and CDR2 is FQNNGV. The CDR3 is made up of 15 amino acids. Trimming at V came to 5 bases and at J to 4 bases, leaving 5 bases not matched to a gene. The CDR3 DNA reads TGTGCCAGCAGCATCAAGACAGGGGGCACCGGGGAGCTGTTTTTT. Encoded protein: CASSIKTGGTGELFF.

The sample holds a few counts of this clone. V and J are TRBV5-6 and TRBJ2-3, with TRBD1 matching over 9 bases. The CDR3 spans 15 residues. Germline V CDR1 and CDR2: SGHDT, YYEEEE. V gave up 3 bases and J gave up 2 bases; unmatched junction bases: 4. CDR3 protein: CASSWGTGHTDTQYF. The CDR3 bases are TGTGCCAGCAGCTGGGGGACAGGGCACACAGATACGCAGTATTTT.

The chain combines TRBV27 with TRBJ2-1, with TRBD1 as a possible D gene (6 bases). Germline V CDR1 and CDR2: MNHEY, SMNVEV (reference sequence). The germline V and J ends were trimmed by 5 bases and 5 bases, with 19 bases remaining between them. This CDR3 has 16 residues. CDR3 amino acids: CASSPTSGTPNNEQFF. DNA of the CDR3: TGTGCCAGCAGTCCAACCTCCGGGACACCTAACAATGAGCAGTTCTTC.

The rearrangement uses TRBV6-5 and TRBJ1-1; TRBD1 is a possible D gene (6 bases). Germline CDR1 and CDR2: MNHEY and SVGAGI. The V end was cut by 2 bases, the J end by 5 bases, with 15 bases between. This CDR3 has 15 residues. CDR3 loop: CASSYEGGRGTEAFF. The CDR3 DNA sequence: TGTGCCAGCAGTTACGAGGGGGGGCGAGGGACTGAAGCTTTCTTT.

J is TRBJ1-4 and V is TRBV19; TRBD1 aligns across 8 bases. The trim removed 5 bases at V and 7 bases at J, leaving 9 bases unmatched. The CDR3 runs 15 residues. Germline CDR1 and CDR2: LNHDA and SQIVND (reference sequence). Here the CDR3 DNA reads TGTGCCAGTAGTCCCTCGACAGGGGTAGCTGAAAAACTGTTTTTT. It specifies CASSPSTGVAEKLFF.

This chain connects TRBV18 to TRBJ2-5; the match to TRBD1 covers 8 bases. The CDR3 runs 19 residues. CDR1 KGHSH and CDR2 LQKENI come from the germline V gene. The V segment lost 3 bases and the J segment 5 bases; nucleotides outside the gene matches: 20. CDR3 sequence (DNA): TGTGCCAGCTCACCGCTTGCTTCATCCGGACAGGGTGGGTCGGAGACCCAGTACTTC. This sequence encodes CASSPLASSGQGGSETQYF. Using reference TRBV18 and TRBJ2-5 for the parts outside the CDR3, the full variable domain is NAGVMQNPRHLVRRRGQEARLRCSPMKGHSHVYWYRQLPEEGLKFMVYLQKENIIDESGMPKERFSAEFPKEGPSILRIQQVVRGDSAAYFCASSPLASSGQGGSETQYFGPGTRLLVL.

V usage is TRBV7-6 and J usage is TRBJ1-1; no clear D. The CDR3 covers 15 residues. Germline V gives CDR1 SGHVS, CDR2 FNYEAQ. V lost 4 bases and J 5 bases, leaving 17 bases between the germline ends. CDR3 DNA sequence: TGTGCCAGCAGCTCCCAGTCCCGAGGGAGAACTGAAGCTTTCTTT. The encoded protein is CASSSQSRGRTEAFF.

The rearrangement links TRBV27 to TRBJ2-3; TRBD2 agrees at 8 bases. The J segment lost 6 bases and the V segment lost 5 bases, leaving 13 bases of the junction unmatched. Germline V gene data show CDR1 as MNHEY and CDR2 as SMNVEV (reference sequence). The CDR3 spans 16 residues. CDR3 loop: CASSRNSGIRADTQYF. The CDR3 DNA reads as TGTGCCAGCAGTAGGAATAGCGGGATACGGGCGGATACGCAGTATTTT.

The V gene is TRBV19, the J gene TRBJ1-5; 8 nucleotides match TRBD1. The CDR3 runs to 14 residues. J gave up 0 bases and V 11 bases, and 6 bases lay outside the gene matches. Germline V gene sequence: CDR1 LNHDA, CDR2 SQIVND (reference sequence). Written as DNA, the CDR3 is TGTGCCGGGGGACAGGTAGATAGCAATCAGCCCCAGCATTTT. As protein: CAGGQVDSNQPQHF.

This chain joins TRBV4-3 and TRBJ1-1, with D possibly being TRBD1 (6 bases). The germline V gene has CDR1 LGHNA and CDR2 YSLEER. The CDR3 extends over 16 amino acids. Trimming stripped 4 bases from V and 3 bases from J, with 18 bases between. The CDR3 reads CASSPHGTPSDTEAFF. CDR3 DNA sequence: TGCGCCAGCAGCCCTCACGGGACACCGTCGGACACTGAAGCTTTCTTT.

This clone has ten or more counts. This sequence joins TRBV9 and TRBJ1-2, with TRBD1 identical over 7 bases. The CDR3 loop spans 18 amino acids. The J segment lost 3 bases and the V segment lost 3 bases, leaving 17 bases of the junction unmatched. CDR1 is SGDLS, CDR2 YYNGEE, per germline. The CDR3, as DNA: TGTGCCAGCAGCGGTCTCTCGACAGGGTTGGGGCAATACTATGGCTACACCTTC. It yields the protein CASSGLSTGLGQYYGYTF.

The genes are TRBV2 and TRBJ2-1; D not certain. There are 13 residues in the CDR3. Trimming removed 6 bases at V and 6 bases at J, with 12 bases between. From germline, CDR1 is SNHLY and CDR2 FYNNEI. The CDR3: CASRIEVRNEQFF. The CDR3 coding sequence is TGTGCCAGCAGAATAGAAGTTCGCAATGAGCAGTTCTTC.

This chain joins TRBV6-2 or TRBV6-3 and TRBJ2-7; 7 bases match TRBD1. The CDR3 spans 16 residues. Looked up from germline, CDR1 is MNHEY and CDR2 is SVGEGT. The V gene end was trimmed by 1 base and the J gene end by 3 bases; junction bases not matched to a gene: 9. The CDR3 nucleotides read TGTGCCAGCAGTTACTACCCCGGGACAGTCAACTACGAGCAGTACTTC. Protein sequence: CASSYYPGTVNYEQYF.

V gene TRBV11-2 combines with J gene TRBJ1-6; D is perhaps TRBD1 (5 bases). The ends were cut back, 0 bases at V and 8 bases at J, with 20 bases in the middle. Germline values: CDR1 SGHAT, CDR2 FQNNGV. This CDR3 is built from 18 residues. CDR3 in amino acids: CASSLEEGGRGWYSPLHF. CDR3 nucleotide sequence: TGTGCCAGCAGCTTAGAGGAGGGCGGGAGGGGTTGGTATTCACCCCTCCACTTT.